These 23 T cell receptor beta chains share one sample of origin, sequenced in a study of Graves' ophthalmopathy and Graves' hyperthyroidism. Investigators amplified TCR beta CDR3 regions from RNA transcripts. HTBI primers were employed in first-round RT-PCR, then a second-round multiplex PCR followed. TCRdb analysed the multiplex PCR reads with MiXCR anew, one entry per CDR3 protein. The data contain 400,000 to 450,000 distinct CDR3 sequences, around 21% of them singletons. The sample comprised peripheral blood. All receptors derive from a woman between 18 and 30 years old with stable Graves' hyperthyroidism.

The chain joins TRBV27 to TRBJ2-2, with TRBD2 as a possible D gene (6 bases). Germline V gives CDR1 MNHEY, CDR2 SMNVEV (reference sequence). The V and J ends lost 2 bases and 6 bases respectively, with 16 bases between them. The CDR3 runs 16 residues. CDR3 DNA sequence: TGTGCCAGCAGTTTAAGGGGACCCGGAGGGCCCGGGGAGCTGTTTTTT. Encoded protein: CASSLRGPGGPGELFF.

This clonotype showed up many times. This rearrangement joins TRBV7-8 to TRBJ2-2, with D unclear. Trimming pared 2 bases from V and 5 bases from J, leaving 9 bases between. CDR3 size: 14 residues. From germline, CDR1 is SGHVS and CDR2 FQNEAQ. For the CDR3, the DNA is TGTGCCAGCAGCTTAAGTCGCGTTACCGGGGAGCTGTTTTTT. Residues: CASSLSRVTGELFF.

This clonotype was observed a few times. Just one base apart from a much larger clone, this may be a read error. The DNA for the CDR3 is TGTGCCAGCAGCTACGGGCCAACCCTAGGCTACGAGCTGTACTTC. It specifies CASSYGPTLGYELYF. The rearrangement joins TRBV27 to TRBJ2-7, with D hard to call. Germline lookup yields CDR1 MNHEY and CDR2 SMNVEV (reference sequence). The CDR3 runs 15 residues.

In its sample, this clonotype was seen many times. V usage is TRBV12-3 or TRBV12-4 and J usage is TRBJ1-1; D is unresolved. There are 11 residues in the CDR3. Trimming left V 6 bases short and J 8 bases short, with 10 bases between. The CDR3 spells CASSPPGEAFF. The CDR3 DNA is TGTGCCAGCAGCCCTCCGGGGGAAGCTTTCTTT.

This clonotype was counted a few times. The genes are TRBV6-1 and TRBJ1-1; D is undetermined. Germline V gives CDR1 MNHNS, CDR2 SASEGT. V dropped 7 bases and J dropped 5 bases, with 14 bases sitting between them. The CDR3 runs to 13 residues. CDR3 protein: CASIMVSSTEAFF. For the CDR3, the DNA is TGTGCCAGCATAATGGTCAGTTCAACTGAAGCTTTCTTT.

The chain has TRBV2 and TRBJ1-2; D unresolved. From germline, CDR1 is SNHLY and CDR2 FYNNEI. This CDR3 has 15 amino acids. V was pared by 2 bases and J by 6 bases, with 16 bases between. This chain's CDR3 is CASSELIEGRNGYTF. For the CDR3, the DNA is TGTGCCAGCAGTGAACTGATCGAGGGCAGGAATGGCTACACCTTC.

A remark on this clonotype: At one boundary the junction diverges from the germline segment, which might be a read error. The CDR3 loop is CASSPNSWKTEAFF. The CDR3 DNA is TGCGCCAGCAGCCCCAACAGTTGGAAAACTGAAGCTTTCTTT. V is TRBV28 and J is TRBJ1-1; D is unclear. The germline gives CDR1 MDHEN, CDR2 SYDVKM. This CDR3 has 14 amino acids.

In this sample, this clonotype turned up many times. The chain uses TRBV10-3 and TRBJ2-2; possible D gene TRBD1, 5 bases. Trimming removed 3 bases from V and 4 bases from J, with 15 bases in between. This CDR3 region has 16 residues. Germline values: CDR1 ENHRY, CDR2 SYGVKD. CDR3 nucleotide sequence: TGTGCCATCAGTGATTCCAGGGCGGTCGGCACCGGGGAGCTGTTTTTT. Its translation: CAISDSRAVGTGELFF.

This clonotype was detected many times. This chain connects TRBV18 to TRBJ1-1; TRBD1 might be the D (6 bases). Germline V gene lookup returns CDR1 KGHSH and CDR2 LQKENI. Trimming shortened V by 2 bases and J by 0 bases, and 13 bases separated the two germline ends. The CDR3 runs 16 residues. The DNA for the CDR3 is TGTGCCAGCTCACCAGGGGGCAAGCTCATGAACACTGAAGCTTTCTTT. It specifies CASSPGGKLMNTEAFF.

This clonotype was found many times. This chain links TRBV7-2 with TRBJ1-2; D gene ambiguous. Germline loops: CDR1 SGHTA, CDR2 FQGNSA. CDR3 length equals 13 residues. Trimming left V 5 bases short and J 5 bases short, with 12 bases between. The DNA of the CDR3 is TGTGCCAGCAGCCCAGACATGGGTTATGGCTACACCTTC. This translates into CASSPDMGYGYTF.

Ten or more counts support this clonotype. V usage is TRBV28 and J usage is TRBJ2-2; TRBD1 matches at 7 bases. Trimming removed 1 base from V and 3 bases from J; junction bases left unmatched: 5. CDR3 length: 16 residues. CDR1 and CDR2 from the germline V gene are MDHEN and SYDVKM. The CDR3 region is CASSLSSGGDTGELFF. CDR3 bases: TGTGCCAGCAGTTTATCATCAGGGGGAGACACCGGGGAGCTGTTTTTT.

This clonotype has ten or more counts. This chain links TRBV7-3 with TRBJ1-1; 8 bases fit TRBD1. V trimming: 5 bases; J trimming: 1 base; junction bases outside the gene matches: 6. This CDR3 has 15 residues. Germline CDR1 reads SGHTA; CDR2 reads FQGTGA. The CDR3 region has the DNA TGTGCCAGCAGCGCCGGACAGGGTTCGAACACTGAAGCTTTCTTT. It is translated as CASSAGQGSNTEAFF. Together with reference TRBV7-3 and TRBJ1-1, the CDR3 gives the full variable domain: GAGVSQTPSNKVTEKGKYVELRCDPISGHTALYWYRQSLGQGPEFLIYFQGTGAADDSGLPNDRFFAVRPEGSVSTLKIQRTERGDSAVYLCASSAGQGSNTEAFFGQGTRLTVV.

This clonotype was observed many times. This chain links TRBV2 with TRBJ1-5, with TRBD1 matching 9 bases. The CDR3 is made up of 13 amino acids. The J segment lost 6 bases and the V segment lost 4 bases, leaving 1 base of the junction unmatched. CDR1 and CDR2 from the germline V gene are SNHLY and FYNNEI. The CDR3 region is CASSGTGAQPQHF. DNA of the CDR3: TGTGCCAGCAGTGGGACAGGGGCTCAGCCCCAGCATTTT.

The rearrangement links TRBV4-3 to TRBJ2-7; 9 bases match TRBD2. The CDR3 length is 16 residues. The germline V gene has CDR1 LGHNA and CDR2 YSLEER. V was pared by 0 bases and J by 2 bases, with 5 bases of the junction left unmatched. The CDR3 loop is CASSQDRIAGAYEQYF. Here the CDR3 DNA reads TGCGCCAGCAGCCAAGATAGAATAGCGGGGGCCTACGAGCAGTACTTC.

The chain has TRBV6-5 and TRBJ2-7; D perhaps matches TRBD1 (6 bases). This CDR3 spans 14 amino acids. V lost 4 bases to trimming and J lost 7 bases, with 17 bases between them. The germline V gene has CDR1 MNHEY and CDR2 SVGAGI. The CDR3 nucleotides are TGTGCCAGCAGTTCCTGGACAGCTACGTGGGAGCAGTACTTC. It translates to CASSSWTATWEQYF.

This clonotype has at least ten counts. The CDR3 sequence is CSAGSGTGREQYF. The CDR3 region has the DNA TGCAGCGCCGGATCCGGGACAGGGCGCGAGCAGTACTTC. The chain links TRBV29-1 to TRBJ2-7; TRBD1 aligns across 9 bases. CDR3 length equals 13 residues. In germline, CDR1 is SQVTM, CDR2 ANQGSEA. The V segment lost 7 bases and the J segment 6 bases; nucleotides outside the gene matches: 10.

This clonotype was detected many times. Compared with germline, one end of the junction differs, possibly owing to a read error. Written as DNA, the CDR3 is TGTGTCACCAGCAGAGCCATTGGAGGTGGCACTGAAGCTTTCTTT. This encodes CVTSRAIGGGTEAFF. V and J are TRBV15 and TRBJ1-1; D unresolved. This CDR3 region has 15 residues. CDR1 is LNHNV and CDR2 is YYDKDF in the germline V gene (reference sequence).

This clonotype was detected ten times or more. The chain couples TRBV20-1 to TRBJ2-5; D perhaps matches TRBD2 (5 bases). Trimming shortened V by 7 bases and J by 5 bases, and 11 bases separated the two germline ends. This CDR3 contains 11 residues. Germline CDR1 is DFQATT and CDR2 is SNEGSKA (reference sequence). CDR3 DNA sequence: TGCAGTGGGTTAGCGAAGGAGACCCAGTACTTC. Translating it yields CSGLAKETQYF.

The chain combines TRBV20-1 with TRBJ2-5; 9 bases match TRBD1. Trimming at V came to 5 bases and at J to 3 bases, leaving 10 bases not matched to a gene. Germline V gene lookup returns CDR1 DFQATT and CDR2 SNEGSKA (reference sequence). The CDR3 consists of 15 residues. The CDR3 bases are TGCAGTGCTCATAGCCCCGGGACAGGGAAAGAGACCCAGTACTTC. It yields the protein CSAHSPGTGKETQYF.

CDR3 bases: TGTGCCAGCAGTCCTGGGACGATGGGCACTGAAGCTTTCTTT. Its translation: CASSPGTMGTEAFF. The V call is TRBV11-3, the J call TRBJ1-1, with D maybe TRBD1 (5 bases). Germline-derived CDR1 and CDR2 are SGHNT and YENEEA. Trimming took off 6 bases at V and 4 bases at J, with 15 bases between the two ends. The CDR3 loop spans 14 amino acids.

This clonotype was detected only a few times. V is TRBV4-1 and J is TRBJ2-2; 8 bases are a match to TRBD1. The CDR3 consists of 14 residues. Germline V gene data show CDR1 as MGHRA and CDR2 as YSYEKL. V was clipped by 10 bases and J by 8 bases; unmatched bases: 12. The CDR3 protein is CATKPDREQGELFF. The CDR3, as DNA: TGCGCCACTAAGCCGGACAGGGAGCAAGGGGAGCTGTTTTTT.

In this sample, this clonotype turned up many times. This chain connects TRBV10-3 to TRBJ2-7, with D possibly being TRBD1 (5 bases). This CDR3 is built from 13 residues. Trimming removed 3 bases at V and 4 bases at J, with 10 bases between. Germline CDR1 ENHRY, CDR2 SYGVKD. DNA of the CDR3: TGTGCCATCAGTGAAGACAGTTCATACGAGCAGTACTTC. Its protein is CAISEDSSYEQYF.

With respect to this clonotype: Just one base apart from a much larger clone, this may be a read error. The V call is TRBV7-9, the J call TRBJ2-4, with TRBD1 as a possible D gene (6 bases). V lost 6 bases to trimming and J lost 8 bases, with 20 bases between them. The germline V gene encodes CDR1 SEHNR and CDR2 FQNEAQ (reference sequence). The CDR3 has 15 residues. The CDR3 DNA reads as TGTGCCAGCAGATCCACACAGGGCCCTCTGGACATTCAGTACTTC. Protein sequence: CASRSTQGPLDIQYF.